These T cell receptor beta chains were read from a single sample in a study of blood T cells in healthy people across ages. TCRdb analysed the 5' RACE reads with MiXCR anew, one entry per CDR3 protein. The sample shows approximately 2,000,000 distinct CDR3 sequences, approximately 39% of them seen only once. Sequencing was carried out using blood. The receptor set was obtained from a human donor in good health. Each CDR3 is given with its conserved first and last residue. D genes are given only for firm matches. Expanded clones are given a class, and other clones once, few, many or no size at all.

J gene | CDR3 length | clone size | D gene | V gene | CDR3 DNA | CDR3 protein
TRBJ1-2 | 17 | NA | NA | TRBV4-3 | TGCGCCAGCAGCCAAGATAGAAACACAGCGATAAACTATGGCTACACCTTC | CASSQDRNTAINYGYTF
TRBJ2-7 | 15 | NA | TRBD1 | TRBV10-3 | TGTGCCATCAGAGAACCGGGACAGCATTCTTTCGAGCAGTACTTC | CAIREPGQHSFEQYF
TRBJ2-7 | 14 | NA | NA | TRBV6-6 | TGTGCCAGCAGTTACGGGACGGGGTGGTACGAGCAGTACTTC | CASSYGTGWYEQYF
TRBJ2-2 | 15 | NA | NA | TRBV11-1 | TGTGCCAGCAGCTTAGTCGCCCATTACACCGGGGAGCTGTTTTTT | CASSLVAHYTGELFF
TRBJ2-5 | 14 | NA | NA | TRBV5-5 | TGTGCCAGCAGCCTCAACAGGGTCCAAGAGACCCAGTACTTC | CASSLNRVQETQYF
TRBJ1-2 | 13 | NA | NA | TRBV20-1 | TGCAGTGCTAGAGACTACAGGTTTGATGGCTACACCTTC | CSARDYRFDGYTF
TRBJ1-1 | 15 | NA | NA | TRBV7-2 | TGTGCCAGCAGCTACGGGGTAGGTGAAGGCACTGAAGCTTTCTTT | CASSYGVGEGTEAFF
TRBJ2-7 | 13 | NA | NA | TRBV7-3 | TGTGCCAGCGCGGCCCCTGGGTCCGACGAGCAGTACTTC | CASAAPGSDEQYF
TRBJ1-6 | 16 | NA | NA | TRBV6-2/TRBV6-3 | TGTGCCAGCAGTTACATGTTTGCTGGGAAGGGTTCACCCCTCCACTTT | CASSYMFAGKGSPLHF
TRBJ1-2 | 12 | NA | NA | TRBV29-1 | TGCAGCGTTGGAGAACAGGATTATGGCTACACCTTC | CSVGEQDYGYTF
TRBJ2-7 | 14 | many | NA | TRBV28 | TGTGCCAGCAGTTTAGACGGGACCCGATTCGGGCAGTACTTC | CASSLDGTRFGQYF
TRBJ2-3 | 19 | once | NA | TRBV12-3/TRBV12-4 | TGTGCCAGCAGTTTCGTCTCCGGAAAACCCGGGATCCCGAGGAGGACGCAGTATTTT | CASSFVSGKPGIPRRTQYF
TRBJ2-3 | 13 | few | NA | TRBV7-2 | TGTGCCAGCAGCTTAGAGGCAGCGGGTACGCAGTATTTT | CASSLEAAGTQYF
TRBJ1-6 | 14 | NA | NA | TRBV6-2/TRBV6-3 | TGTGCCAGCAGTGAAATCAGGGGACGGCCACCCCTCCACTTT | CASSEIRGRPPLHF
TRBJ2-2 | 18 | NA | NA | TRBV7-9 | TGTGCCAGCAGCCCCGGATCGGGTGTCGGGCGGAACACCGGGGAGCTGTTTTTT | CASSPGSGVGRNTGELFF
TRBJ1-5 | 19 | NA | NA | TRBV6-5 | TGTGCCAGCAGTTACTCTCCGGGACGTAACCTTCATAGCAATCAGCCCCAGCATTTT | CASSYSPGRNLHSNQPQHF
TRBJ1-2 | 13 | many | NA | TRBV5-1 | TGCGCCAGCAGCTTGCCAGGGGTATATGGCTACACCTTC | CASSLPGVYGYTF
TRBJ2-6 | 17 | NA | NA | TRBV7-8 | TGTGCCAGCAGCTCCCCCGCTAGGGGCACTGGGGCCAACGTCCTGACTTTC | CASSSPARGTGANVLTF
TRBJ2-3 | 15 | many | NA | TRBV7-9 | TGTGCCAGCAGCCCCTACAGGGAAAGCACAGATACGCAGTATTTT | CASSPYRESTDTQYF
TRBJ1-4 | 13 | NA | NA | TRBV7-6 | TGTGCCAGCAGCTTAAAGCGACGTGAAAAACTGTTTTTT | CASSLKRREKLFF
TRBJ1-4 | 15 | few | NA | TRBV7-2 | TGTGCCAGCAGCTTAGAATCCCTACCTAATGAAAAACTGTTTTTT | CASSLESLPNEKLFF
TRBJ2-1 | 16 | NA | TRBD2 | TRBV7-8 | TGTGCCAGCAGCTTAGGGCTAGCGGGGGTCCAGGGTGAGCAGTTCTTC | CASSLGLAGVQGEQFF
TRBJ2-5 | 14 | NA | NA | TRBV6-5 | TGTGCCAGCAGGCCTCCGACTACACAAGAGACCCAGTACTTC | CASRPPTTQETQYF
TRBJ2-3 | 15 | NA | TRBD1 | TRBV20-1 | TGCAGTGCTAGGGACAGGGGAAGGGGTGAAGATACGCAGTATTTT | CSARDRGRGEDTQYF
TRBJ1-5 | 18 | NA | NA | TRBV15 | TGTGCCACCAGCAGAGCCCACTCTACGGGGATTGATGGGCAGCCCCAGCATTTT | CATSRAHSTGIDGQPQHF
TRBJ2-3 | 15 | NA | NA | TRBV12-3/TRBV12-4 | TGTGCCAGCAGTTTTTCAGCGGTATTCACAAATACGCAGTATTTT | CASSFSAVFTNTQYF
TRBJ1-2 | 15 | NA | NA | TRBV28 | TGTGCCAGCAGTTTCCCCGAGGAGGACTTCTATGGCTACACCTTC | CASSFPEEDFYGYTF
TRBJ2-1 | 16 | NA | TRBD2 | TRBV4-2 | TGTGCCAGCAGCCAAGTAGCGGGTGGATCCTACAATGAGCAGTTCTTC | CASSQVAGGSYNEQFF
TRBJ2-1 | 14 | few | TRBD1 | TRBV24-1 | TGTGCCACCAGTGATTGGACAGGTTACAATGAGCAGTTCTTC | CATSDWTGYNEQFF
TRBJ1-1 | 12 | NA | NA | TRBV10-3 | TGTGCCATTCAAGCGATTGGCACTGAAGCTTTCTTT | CAIQAIGTEAFF
TRBJ1-2 | 11 | few | NA | TRBV6-1 | TGTGCCAGCAGGTCCGGCTATGGCTACACCTTC | CASRSGYGYTF
TRBJ2-5 | 13 | NA | NA | TRBV13 | TGTGCCAGCAGCTTAGTTGGGGATGAGACCCAGTACTTC | CASSLVGDETQYF
TRBJ1-2 | 16 | NA | NA | TRBV5-5 | TGTGTCAGCAGCTTGGGAGCTGGACAGAGGAGGAATGGCTACACCTTC | CVSSLGAGQRRNGYTF
TRBJ2-1 | 16 | NA | TRBD1 | TRBV7-8 | TGTGCCAGCAGCCCGTCGTCAGGGACAGGGAATAATGAGCAGTTCTTC | CASSPSSGTGNNEQFF
TRBJ1-2 | 13 | NA | TRBD1 | TRBV20-1 | TGCAGTGCTAGGGACAGGGGGTATTATGGCTACACCTTC | CSARDRGYYGYTF
TRBJ2-5 | 14 | many | NA | TRBV7-2 | TGTGCCAGCAGCTTTCAGGGAGGGGGAGAGACCCAGTACTTC | CASSFQGGGETQYF
TRBJ2-3 | 18 | few | NA | TRBV20-1 | TGCAGTGCTAGAGATCCTGGCCGGGCAGCCACTAGCACAGATACGCAGTATTTT | CSARDPGRAATSTDTQYF
TRBJ2-6 | 18 | few | NA | TRBV25-1 | TGTGCCAGCAGTGAGGTGTATCCGGAGCGCTCTGGGGCCAACGTCCTGACTTTC | CASSEVYPERSGANVLTF
TRBJ2-7 | 16 | NA | NA | TRBV7-2 | TGTGCCAGCAGCTCCGAAACGGACACGGGCTCCTACGAGCAGTACTTC | CASSSETDTGSYEQYF
TRBJ1-2 | 15 | NA | TRBD1 | TRBV7-3 | TGTGCCAGCAGCTTAACCGGGACAGCACCCTATGGCTACACCTTC | CASSLTGTAPYGYTF
TRBJ1-1 | 14 | few | NA | TRBV7-3 | TGTGCCAGCAGCTCACAGGGTTGGGGGACTGAAGCTTTCTTT | CASSSQGWGTEAFF
TRBJ2-5 | 17 | few | NA | TRBV4-2 | TGTGCCAGCAGCCAAACCCTTAGCGGAGTTTACCAAGAGACCCAGTACTTC | CASSQTLSGVYQETQYF
TRBJ2-3 | 14 | few | NA | TRBV5-1 | TGCGCCAGCAGCTTCCCTTCGGGTAGGGATACGCAGTATTTT | CASSFPSGRDTQYF
TRBJ2-1 | 16 | NA | NA | TRBV7-6 | TGTGCCAGCAGCCCCCCCCGAGCAGGTTCCTACAATGAGCAGTTCTTC | CASSPPRAGSYNEQFF
TRBJ2-1 | 15 | NA | TRBD1 | TRBV6-2/TRBV6-3 | TGTGCCAGCAGAAGTGACAGGGGCCCCTACAATGAGCAGTTCTTC | CASRSDRGPYNEQFF
TRBJ1-1 | 11 | many | NA | TRBV7-9 | TGTGCCAGCACCCAAAACACTGAAGCTTTCTTT | CASTQNTEAFF
TRBJ2-5 | 12 | NA | NA | TRBV12-5 | TGTGCTAGTGGGACAGACCAAGAGACCCAGTACTTC | CASGTDQETQYF
TRBJ2-3 | 13 | NA | NA | TRBV4-1 | TGCGCCAGCAGCCAAGATCCAGTGGATACGCAGTATTTT | CASSQDPVDTQYF
TRBJ2-7 | 16 | once | NA | TRBV9 | TGTGCCAGCAGCGTAGGGGGGGACATAGCTTACTACGAGCAGTACTTC | CASSVGGDIAYYEQYF
TRBJ2-5 | 15 | NA | NA | TRBV28 | TGTGCCAGCAGTCCCCCGTCGGGCACTTACAATGAGCAGTACTTC | CASSPPSGTYNEQYF
TRBJ2-7 | 13 | NA | NA | TRBV13 | TGTGCCAGCAGCTCAAAGTTGAGGTACGAGCAGTACTTC | CASSSKLRYEQYF
TRBJ1-1 | 14 | few | NA | TRBV12-3/TRBV12-4 | TGTGCCAGCAGTTTAGTGGGGTGGGACACTGAAGCTTTCTTT | CASSLVGWDTEAFF
TRBJ2-4 | 14 | few | TRBD1 | TRBV20-1 | TGCAGTGCCAAGACAGGGGAGGCCAAAACCATTCAGTACTTC | CSAKTGEAKTIQYF